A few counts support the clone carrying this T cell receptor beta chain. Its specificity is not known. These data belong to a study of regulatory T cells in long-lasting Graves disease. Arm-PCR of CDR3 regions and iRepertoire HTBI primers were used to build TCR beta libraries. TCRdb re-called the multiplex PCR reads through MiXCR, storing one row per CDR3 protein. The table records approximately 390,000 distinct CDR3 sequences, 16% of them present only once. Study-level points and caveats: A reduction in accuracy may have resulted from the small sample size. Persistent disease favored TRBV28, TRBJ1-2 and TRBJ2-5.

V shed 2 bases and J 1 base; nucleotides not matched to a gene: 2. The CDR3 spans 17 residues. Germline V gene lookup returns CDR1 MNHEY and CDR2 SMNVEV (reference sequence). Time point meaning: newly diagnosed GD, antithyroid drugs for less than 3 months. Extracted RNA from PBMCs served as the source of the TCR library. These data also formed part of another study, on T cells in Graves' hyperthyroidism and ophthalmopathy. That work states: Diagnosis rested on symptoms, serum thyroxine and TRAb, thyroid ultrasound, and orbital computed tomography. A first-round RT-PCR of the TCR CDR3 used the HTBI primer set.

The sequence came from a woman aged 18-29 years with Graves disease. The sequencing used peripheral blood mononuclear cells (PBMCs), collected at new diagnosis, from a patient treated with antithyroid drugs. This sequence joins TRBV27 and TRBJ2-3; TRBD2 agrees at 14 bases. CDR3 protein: CASSLPGLAGGTDTQYF. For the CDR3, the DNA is TGTGCCAGCAGTTTACCGGGACTAGCGGGAGGCACAGATACGCAGTATTTT.